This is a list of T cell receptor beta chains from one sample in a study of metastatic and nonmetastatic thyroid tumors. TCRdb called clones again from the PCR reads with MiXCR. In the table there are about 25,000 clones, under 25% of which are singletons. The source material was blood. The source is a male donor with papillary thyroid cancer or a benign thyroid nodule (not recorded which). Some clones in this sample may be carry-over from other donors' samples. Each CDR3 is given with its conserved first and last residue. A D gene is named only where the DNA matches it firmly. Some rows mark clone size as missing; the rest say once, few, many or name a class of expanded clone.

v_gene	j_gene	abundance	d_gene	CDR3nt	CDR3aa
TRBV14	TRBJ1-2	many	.	TGTGCCAGCAGCCAAGAAGATACAGGCCATGGGGGCTACACCTTC	CASSQEDTGHGGYTF
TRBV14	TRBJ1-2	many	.	TGTGCCAGCAGCCAATTTTCAGGGCCGCGCTACACCTTC	CASSQFSGPRYTF
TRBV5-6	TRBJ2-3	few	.	TGTGCCAGCAGCTTTGGGGTGCGGGGTACGCAGTATTTT	CASSFGVRGTQYF
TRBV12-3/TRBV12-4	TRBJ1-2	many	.	TGTGCCAGCAGTCCACGCGAATCGAGCTATGGCTACACCTTC	CASSPRESSYGYTF
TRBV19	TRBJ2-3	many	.	TGTGCCAGTAGTAAACAGGGAAGCACAGATACGCAGTATTTT	CASSKQGSTDTQYF
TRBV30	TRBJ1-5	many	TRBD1	TGTGCCTGGAGCCGACAGCGGACAGGGGGCAATCAGCCCCAGCATTTT	CAWSRQRTGGNQPQHF
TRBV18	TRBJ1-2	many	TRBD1	TGTGCCAGCTCACCAAACCATCGACAGGGCGGTACCTTC	CASSPNHRQGGTF
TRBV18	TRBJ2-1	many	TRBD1	TGTGCCAGCTCACGGGACAGCAGCTCCTACAATGAGCAGTTCTTC	CASSRDSSSYNEQFF
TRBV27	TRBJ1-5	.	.	TGTGCCAGCAGTTTAACCCACCAGAGCAATCAGCCCCAGCATTTT	CASSLTHQSNQPQHF
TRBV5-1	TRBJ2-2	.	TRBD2	TGCGCCAGCAGACCCGGGACTAGCGGGACCGGGGAGCTGTTTTTT	CASRPGTSGTGELFF
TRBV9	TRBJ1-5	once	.	TGTGCCAGCAGCGTAGCTATTTCGCATCAACCCCAGCATTTT	CASSVAISHQPQHF
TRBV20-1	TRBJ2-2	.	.	TGCAGTGCTAGACGCGGTGGAATCACCGGGGAGCTGTTTTTT	CSARRGGITGELFF
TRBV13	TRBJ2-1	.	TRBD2	TGTGACAGCAGCTTCTTAGCGGGGCTCTACAAGGAGCAGTTCTTC	CDSSFLAGLYKEQFF
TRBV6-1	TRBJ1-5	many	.	TGTGCCAGCAGATACGGGACGGCGGATTCTAGTGAGCCCCGGCATTTT	CASRYGTADSSEPRHF
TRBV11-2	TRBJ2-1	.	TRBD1	TGTGCCAGCAGCTTCGTACAGGGGGGAAATGAGCAGTTCTTC	CASSFVQGGNEQFF
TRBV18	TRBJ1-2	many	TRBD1	TGTGCCAGCTCACCACAAGAGGGGGCGAGGAATGGCTACACCTTC	CASSPQEGARNGYTF
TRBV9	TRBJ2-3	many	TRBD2	TGTGCCAGCAGCGTTAGCGGGAGGACCACAGATACGCAGTATTTT	CASSVSGRTTDTQYF
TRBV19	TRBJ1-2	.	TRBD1	TGTGCCAGTAGTCCCGACGCAGGGGGCGTCTATGGCTACACCTTC	CASSPDAGGVYGYTF
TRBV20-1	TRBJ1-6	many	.	TGCAGTGCTAGAGATGGACTGTCAGTTTATTCGCCCCTCCACTTT	CSARDGLSVYSPLHF
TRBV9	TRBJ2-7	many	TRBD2	TGTGCCAGCAGCGGGACTAGCGACTACGAGCAGTACTTC	CASSGTSDYEQYF
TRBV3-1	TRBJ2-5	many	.	TGTGCCAGCAGCCAAGGGTTGGGTAAAGAGACCCAGTACTTC	CASSQGLGKETQYF
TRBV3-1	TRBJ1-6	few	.	TGTGACACCAGCCCTAGCCAAGGGAATTCACCCCTCCACTTT	CDTSPSQGNSPLHF
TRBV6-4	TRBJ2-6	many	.	TGTGCCAGCAGTGCTGAGGGGGACGATGGGGCCAACGTCCTGACTTTC	CASSAEGDDGANVLTF
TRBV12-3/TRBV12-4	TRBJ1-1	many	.	TGTGCCAGCAGTTTAAGGCAGGGGTCGCATGTCGCTGAAGCTTTCTTT	CASSLRQGSHVAEAFF
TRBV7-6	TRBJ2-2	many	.	TGTGCCAGCAGCTTAATCCGGGCCCTAAGCGGAAACGGGGAGCTGTTTTTT	CASSLIRALSGNGELFF
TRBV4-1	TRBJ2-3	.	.	TGCGCCAGCAGCTCCATGGGGGAAAGCGGGACAGATACGCAGTATTTT	CASSSMGESGTDTQYF
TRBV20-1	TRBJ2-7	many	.	TGCAGTGCTAACAACCCAGGGAAACCGATCGAGCAGTACTTC	CSANNPGKPIEQYF
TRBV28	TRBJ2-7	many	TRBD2	TGTGCCAGCACCCCTAGTCAGGCCCGACTAGCGGGTTTCTACGAGCAGTACTTC	CASTPSQARLAGFYEQYF
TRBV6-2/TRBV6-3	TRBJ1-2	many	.	TGTGCCAGCAGTTCCGGGGGCTATTCAGCTAACTATGGCTACACCTTC	CASSSGGYSANYGYTF
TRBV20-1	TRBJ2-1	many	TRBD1	TGCAGTGCTAGAATAGACAGGGCTGAGCAGTTCTTC	CSARIDRAEQFF
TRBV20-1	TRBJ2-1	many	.	TGCAGTGCTAGAAGTACCGGGAAATTAAGGCAGTTCTTC	CSARSTGKLRQFF
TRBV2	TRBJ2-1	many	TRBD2	TGTGCCAGCAGTCCCTCGACTAGCCCCTCCTACAATGAGCAGTTCTTC	CASSPSTSPSYNEQFF
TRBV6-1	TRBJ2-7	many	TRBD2	TGTGCCAGCAGTGAAATCGGACTAGCGGGGTTCTACGAGCAGTACTTC	CASSEIGLAGFYEQYF
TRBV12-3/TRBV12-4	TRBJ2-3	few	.	TGTGCCAGCAGTTTTAGGGGGGGCACAGATACGCAGTATTTT	CASSFRGGTDTQYF
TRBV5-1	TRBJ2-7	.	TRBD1	TGCGCCAGCAGCTTGGACAGGGGGTTTTACGAGCAGTACTTC	CASSLDRGFYEQYF
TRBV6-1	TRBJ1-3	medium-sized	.	TGTGCCAGCCGGGGGACCCGAGGAAACACCATATATTTT	CASRGTRGNTIYF
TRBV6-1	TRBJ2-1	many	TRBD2	TGTGCCAGCAGTCCCCAACTAGCGAGCTCCTACAATGAGCAGTTCTTC	CASSPQLASSYNEQFF
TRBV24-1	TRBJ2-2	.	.	TGTGCCACCAGAGGCACCTGGACCGGCGAGCTGTTTTTT	CATRGTWTGELFF
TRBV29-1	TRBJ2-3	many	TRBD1	TGCAGCGTAGCCGAAGGGGGCACGAATACGCAGTATTTT	CSVAEGGTNTQYF
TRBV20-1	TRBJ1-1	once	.	TGCAGTGCTGGTGCCGGGTCTACAAACACTGAAGCTTCCTTT	CSAGAGSTNTEASF
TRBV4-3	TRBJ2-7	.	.	TGCGCCAGCAGCCAAGAACTAGTCACATCCTACGAGCAGTACTTC	CASSQELVTSYEQYF
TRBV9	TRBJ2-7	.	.	TGTGCCAGCAGTGCCGGGGTCGCCTACGAGCAGTACTTC	CASSAGVAYEQYF
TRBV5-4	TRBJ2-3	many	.	TGTGCCAGCAGCTTGGCGCTCAGGGGTGTTACAGATACGCAGTATTTT	CASSLALRGVTDTQYF
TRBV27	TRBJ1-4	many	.	TGTGCCAGCAGACTCCAGGGAAGTAATGAAAAACTGTTTTTT	CASRLQGSNEKLFF
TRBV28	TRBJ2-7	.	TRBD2	TGTGCCAGCAGTTTGGGTCTAGCGGGAGGAATCGAGCAGTACTTC	CASSLGLAGGIEQYF
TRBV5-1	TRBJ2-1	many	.	TGCGCCAGCAGCTTGTCGCAGGGCCCCTACAATGAGCAGTTCTTC	CASSLSQGPYNEQFF
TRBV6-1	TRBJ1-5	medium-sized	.	TGTGCCAGCAGTGAGGGGACGGAGAATCAGCCCCAGCATTTT	CASSEGTENQPQHF
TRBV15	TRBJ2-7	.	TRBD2	TGTGCCACCAGCAGAGAGGGGGGGTTACAGCATTACTTC	CATSREGGLQHYF
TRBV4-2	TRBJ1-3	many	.	TGTGCCAGCAGCCCGGAGACCGAGAGCTCTGGAAACACCATATATTTT	CASSPETESSGNTIYF
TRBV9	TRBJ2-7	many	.	TGTGCCAGCAGCGTAGAAGGGCGGTGGGGCGGCGAGCAGTACTTC	CASSVEGRWGGEQYF
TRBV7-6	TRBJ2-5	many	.	TGTGCCAGCAGCTTAATGGGTCCGCCTCAAGAGACCCAGTACTTC	CASSLMGPPQETQYF
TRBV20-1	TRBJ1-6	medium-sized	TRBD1	TGCAGTGCCAGGGACAGAGAGGTCTCACCCCTCCACTTT	CSARDREVSPLHF
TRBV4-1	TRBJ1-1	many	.	TGCGCCAGCAGCCAAGAGGCGGGGTTGAACACTGAAGCTTTCTTT	CASSQEAGLNTEAFF
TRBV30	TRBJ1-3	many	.	TGTGCCTGGAGTATCTCGACAGGACAAAACACCATATATTTT	CAWSISTGQNTIYF
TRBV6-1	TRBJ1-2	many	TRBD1	TGTGCCAGCAGTCCAGGGGGCAGTAACTATGGCTACACCTTC	CASSPGGSNYGYTF
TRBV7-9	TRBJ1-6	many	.	TGTGCCAGCAGGCCAGGGACTGGGGATTCACCCCTCCACTTT	CASRPGTGDSPLHF
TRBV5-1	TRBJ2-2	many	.	TGCGCCAGCAGCTGGCGTGGGGTGACCGGGGAGCTGTTTTTT	CASSWRGVTGELFF